Presented here are 32 T cell receptor beta chains from one specimen sequenced in a study of identical twins (TCRdb year 2016). Library preparation used 5' RACE. Instrument used: Illumina HiSeq 2000. In-frame beta chains were kept once TCRdb had trimmed the public reads at Q25 with fastp and called clones with MiXCR. Identical CDR3 protein sequences are pooled into one entry, listed with their most common genes and DNA. Counted in this sample were 350,000 to 450,000 distinct CDR3 sequences; 18% of them appeared once. The leading ten clones occupy approximately 12% of the sample. What was sequenced was naive T cells sorted from blood. The sample's cell subset or site label is to be understood as: cells isolated with a human naive T-cell isolation kit. These TCRs come from a man aged 50-60 years in good health.

This clonotype came up many times. This chain connects TRBV7-8 to TRBJ2-7; D call uncertain. Looked up from germline, CDR1 is SGHVS and CDR2 is FQNEAQ. Deletions cut 4 bases from V and 2 bases from J, with 12 bases between. This CDR3 spans 14 amino acids. The CDR3, as DNA: TGTGCCAGCAGCTCCAGACCACTTACCTACGAGCAGTACTTC. The encoded protein is CASSSRPLTYEQYF.

The chain joins TRBV5-1 to TRBJ1-1; 8 nucleotides align to TRBD1. The J segment lost 5 bases and the V segment lost 4 bases, leaving 13 bases of the junction unmatched. The CDR3 has 16 residues. In germline, CDR1 is SGHRS, CDR2 YFSETQ. The CDR3 DNA reads TGCGCCAGCAGCCCGGGACAGGTCCCACCTAGTACTGAAGCTTTCTTT. Encoded protein: CASSPGQVPPSTEAFF.

This clonotype was counted between two and nine times. The chain links TRBV20-1 to TRBJ2-1, with TRBD1 as a possible D gene (6 bases). The CDR3 length is 11 residues. Per germline, CDR1 DFQATT and CDR2 SNEGSKA (reference sequence). V shed 5 bases and J shed 9 bases, with 11 bases lying between them. The CDR3 loop reads CSAYDRTEQFF. CDR3 nucleotide sequence: TGCAGTGCTTATGACAGGACTGAGCAGTTCTTC.

This clonotype was found a few times. The J gene is TRBJ1-5, the V gene TRBV7-8; a weak D match, TRBD1 (5 bases). V lost 5 bases, J lost 6 bases, and 17 bases lay in between. CDR1 and CDR2 (germline): SGHVS, FQNEAQ. This CDR3 is built from 15 residues. The CDR3 sequence: CASSDSRVGGQPQHF. The CDR3 coding sequence is TGTGCCAGCAGCGATTCGAGGGTGGGGGGTCAGCCCCAGCATTTT.

The V gene is TRBV20-1, the J gene TRBJ2-7; 14 positions agree with TRBD2. The CDR3 covers 15 residues. CDR1 and CDR2 (germline): DFQATT, SNEGSKA (reference sequence). V dropped 3 bases and J dropped 6; count of bases not matched to a gene: 7. CDR3 residues: CSASPGLAGGPEQYF. For the CDR3, the DNA is TGCAGTGCTAGTCCTGGACTAGCGGGAGGACCCGAGCAGTACTTC.

This clonotype was seen at least ten times. V and J are TRBV5-1 and TRBJ2-5; possible D gene TRBD1, 5 bases. Deletions cut 1 base from V and 0 bases from J, with 13 bases between. The CDR3 has 16 amino acids. Per the germline V gene, CDR1 is SGHRS and CDR2 is YFSETQ. In DNA, the CDR3 is TGCGCCAGCAGCTTGAGGGGTATCGGGTACCAAGAGACCCAGTACTTC. It encodes CASSLRGIGYQETQYF.

This clonotype was recorded many times. This chain links TRBV11-2 with TRBJ2-1, with D tentatively TRBD2 (6 bases). V lost 2 bases, J lost 6 bases, and 11 bases lay in between. This CDR3 region has 14 residues. Looked up from germline, CDR1 is SGHAT and CDR2 is FQNNGV. The CDR3 spells CASSLRLALNEQFF. The CDR3 nucleotides read TGTGCCAGCAGCTTAAGGCTAGCGCTCAATGAGCAGTTCTTC.

This clonotype occurred many times. The chain is built from TRBV7-2 and TRBJ2-7; 7 bases map to TRBD1. The germline gives CDR1 SGHTA, CDR2 FQGNSA. CDR3 length equals 14 residues. After removal of 4 bases from V and 6 bases from J, the junction contained 9 bases not matched to a gene. CDR3 nucleotide sequence: TGTGCCAGCAGCTCACAACACAGGGGCGGCGAGCAGTACTTC. Amino acids: CASSSQHRGGEQYF.

This clonotype turned up a few times. A read error is possible here, since a much larger clone lies one base away. J is TRBJ2-5 and V is TRBV20-1; D may be TRBD2 (5 bases). The last part of the DNA fits TRBJ2-1 better; the J call may be wrong. The CDR3 totals 15 residues. Germline loops: CDR1 DFQATT, CDR2 SNEGSKA (reference sequence). DNA for the CDR3: TGCAGTGCTAGAGAGAGCGGCTTATCTTCAGAGACCCAGTTCTTC. Amino acid sequence: CSARESGLSSETQFF.

The sample holds a few counts of this clonotype. The chain uses TRBV7-9 and TRBJ2-7; 8 positions match TRBD1. The CDR3 has 15 amino acids. Germline V gene sequence: CDR1 SEHNR, CDR2 FQNEAQ (reference sequence). Trimming at V came to 4 bases and at J to 5 bases, leaving 10 bases not matched to a gene. CDR3 coding DNA: TGTGCCAGCAGCTCCCCCAGACAGGGGACCCACGAGCAGTACTTC. Translated, it gives CASSSPRQGTHEQYF. Looking up the rest from reference TRBV7-9 and TRBJ2-7 gives the full variable domain: DTGVSQNPRHKITKRGQNVTFRCDPISEHNRLYWYRQTLGQGPEFLTYFQNEAQLEKSRLLSDRFSAERPKGSFSTLEIQRTEQGDSAMYLCASSSPRQGTHEQYFGPGTRLTVT.

The chain carries TRBV20-1 and TRBJ2-5, with D perhaps matching TRBD2 (5 bases). Germline CDR1 is DFQATT and CDR2 is SNEGSKA (reference sequence). V was shortened by 8 bases and J by 5 bases, with 9 bases between the two germline ends. There are 10 residues in the CDR3. CDR3 sequence reads: CSLAGETQYF. CDR3 coding DNA: TGCAGTCTAGCCGGGGAGACCCAGTACTTC.

This clonotype has at least ten counts. The genes are TRBV4-3 and TRBJ1-2, with 11 bases fitting TRBD1. CDR3 length equals 13 residues. The junction had 2 bases not matched to a gene; V was cut back by 3 bases and J by 8 bases. Germline-derived CDR1 and CDR2 are LGHNA and YSLEER. The CDR3, as DNA: TGCGCCAGCAGCCAGGGACAGGGGGACGGCTACACCTTC. Its translation: CASSQGQGDGYTF.

The sample holds a few counts of this clonotype. The chain couples TRBV7-2 to TRBJ2-7, with D possibly being TRBD1 (6 bases). V was cut by 6 bases and J by 0 bases, with 12 bases left in between. The V gene's germline CDR1 is SGHTA and CDR2 FQGNSA. This CDR3 spans 14 amino acids. DNA of the CDR3: TGTGCCAGCAGACCCGGGACACCCTCCTACGAGCAGTACTTC. Amino acids: CASRPGTPSYEQYF. The full variable domain, completed using reference TRBV7-2 and TRBJ2-7, is GAGVSQSPSNKVTEKGKDVELRCDPISGHTALYWYRQSLGQGLEFLIYFQGNSAPDKSGLPSDRFSAERTGGSVSTLTIQRTQQEDSAVYLCASRPGTPSYEQYFGPGTRLTVT.

This clonotype was detected a few times. The chain uses TRBV20-1 and TRBJ2-7; 7 nucleotides agree with TRBD2. CDR3 size: 15 residues. CDR1 is DFQATT and CDR2 is SNEGSKA in the germline V gene (reference sequence). With V trimmed by 0 bases and J by 7 bases, 12 bases remained unmatched. CDR3 coding DNA: TGCAGTGCTAGAGAGTTGGCGGGAGACCCCTGGGAGCAGTACTTC. It specifies CSARELAGDPWEQYF.

This clonotype showed up many times. The chain combines TRBV4-1 with TRBJ2-3; tentatively, D is TRBD2 (7 bases). The CDR3 loop spans 14 amino acids. Germline V CDR1 and CDR2: MGHRA, YSYEKL. V was trimmed by 1 base and J by 5 bases, leaving 10 bases between them. The DNA for the CDR3 is TGCGCCAGCAGCCAAGTGGGAGGGGGAGATACGCAGTATTTT. This gives the protein CASSQVGGGDTQYF.

This clonotype came up a few times. This chain connects TRBV6-1 to TRBJ1-1, with TRBD1 as a possible D gene (5 bases). V lost 6 bases and J lost 7, with 15 bases in between. The germline V gene encodes CDR1 MNHNS and CDR2 SASEGT. CDR3 length: 13 amino acids. CDR3 sequence: CASSRVGGGEAFF. CDR3 DNA sequence: TGTGCCAGCAGCCGCGTGGGTGGGGGTGAAGCTTTCTTT.

This clonotype was seen a handful of times. The chain is built from TRBV9 and TRBJ2-7; 9 positions agree with TRBD2. This CDR3 comprises 15 residues. From germline, CDR1 is SGDLS and CDR2 YYNGEE. The V and J ends lost 4 bases and 3 bases, in that order; junction bases with no gene match: 8. The CDR3 spells CASSPEGSGSYEQYF. The DNA for the CDR3 is TGTGCCAGCAGCCCAGAGGGTAGCGGGAGCTACGAGCAGTACTTC.

This clonotype was detected a few times. V is TRBV15 and J is TRBJ2-1; 12 positions match TRBD2. V lost 3 bases to trimming and J lost 9 bases; unmatched junction nucleotides: 9. This CDR3 spans 16 amino acids. The V gene's germline CDR1 is LNHNV and CDR2 YYDKDF (reference sequence). Here the CDR3 DNA reads TGTGCCACCAGCAGCCGGACTAGCGGGGCGCGGGGTGAGCAGTTCTTC. Amino acid sequence: CATSSRTSGARGEQFF.

The rearrangement links TRBV12-5 to TRBJ2-3, with TRBD2 matching 13 bases. The CDR3 consists of 18 residues. Germline assignment: CDR1 LGHNT and CDR2 FRNRAP. With V trimmed by 2 bases and J by 2 bases, 7 bases remained unmatched. Written as DNA, the CDR3 is TGTGCTAGTGGTTTGCCCGCCGGGACTAGCGGGGACACAGATACGCAGTATTTT. Residues: CASGLPAGTSGDTDTQYF.

A few counts support this clonotype. CDR3 DNA sequence: TGTGCCAGCAGCCCTTTGGGACTTTTTACAGATACGCAGTATTTT. It specifies CASSPLGLFTDTQYF. V and J are TRBV7-2 and TRBJ2-3, with D perhaps TRBD2 (6 bases). V shed 5 bases and J shed 3 bases, with 15 bases lying between them. Germline V CDR1 and CDR2: SGHTA, FQGNSA. The CDR3 loop spans 15 amino acids.

The chain joins TRBV12-3 or TRBV12-4 to TRBJ2-1; TRBD2 aligns across 10 bases. The J segment lost 5 bases and the V segment lost 6 bases, leaving 7 bases of the junction unmatched. There are 15 residues in the CDR3. The CDR3 loop reads CASRRRTSGNNEQFF. CDR3 nucleotide sequence: TGTGCCAGCAGACGGCGTACTAGCGGGAACAATGAGCAGTTCTTC.

This clonotype was observed many times. The genes are TRBV4-3 and TRBJ2-1; weak D call: TRBD2 (6 bases). Deletions cut 0 bases from V and 6 bases from J, with 12 bases between. The CDR3 runs 15 residues. Looked up from germline, CDR1 is LGHNA and CDR2 is YSLEER. CDR3 in amino acids: CASSQDRRTTNEQFF. The CDR3 coding sequence is TGCGCCAGCAGCCAAGATCGAAGGACTACCAATGAGCAGTTCTTC.

This clonotype was seen only a few times. The chain links TRBV11-2 to TRBJ2-1; D is perhaps TRBD2 (5 bases). Per the germline V gene, CDR1 is SGHAT and CDR2 is FQNNGV. Trimming took off 1 base at V and 15 bases at J, with 19 bases between the two ends. The length of the CDR3 is 14 residues. The CDR3 spells CASSLARTARSPFF. DNA of the CDR3: TGTGCCAGCAGCTTAGCGCGGACTGCCCGCAGTCCGTTCTTC.

The gene calls are TRBV20-1 and TRBJ1-5, with D unclear. The CDR3 extends over 12 amino acids. The germline gives CDR1 DFQATT, CDR2 SNEGSKA (reference sequence). V lost 6 bases, J lost 3 bases, and 9 bases lay in between. The CDR3 coding sequence is TGCAGTGCCTCATACATCAATCAGCCCCAGCATTTT. Translating gives CSASYINQPQHF.

J is TRBJ1-1 and V is TRBV7-9; perhaps TRBD1 as D (5 bases). CDR1 and CDR2 from the germline V gene are SEHNR and FQNEAQ (reference sequence). V gave up 3 bases and J gave up 7 bases, with 21 bases separating them. There are 16 residues in the CDR3. For the CDR3, the DNA is TGTGCCAGCAGCTTTCAAACCGGGGCGATTAGTCATGAAGCTTTCTTT. This codes for CASSFQTGAISHEAFF.

This clonotype was detected a few times. The genes are TRBV5-1 and TRBJ2-7, with 9 bases matching TRBD1. The J segment lost 3 bases and the V segment lost 2 bases, leaving 6 bases of the junction unmatched. The CDR3 covers 15 residues. The germline CDR1 and CDR2 sequences are SGHRS and YFSETQ. The CDR3 nucleotides read TGCGCCAGCAGCTTCTTTACAGGGGGCTTCTACGAGCAGTACTTC. As protein: CASSFFTGGFYEQYF.

The rearrangement links TRBV7-6 to TRBJ2-7; 11 nucleotides align to TRBD2. V trimming: 1 base; J trimming: 3 bases; junction bases outside the gene matches: 5. The CDR3 has 16 residues. Germline V gives CDR1 SGHVS, CDR2 FNYEAQ. Here the CDR3 DNA reads TGTGCCAGCAGCTTAGAGGGACTAGCGGACCTCTACGAGCAGTACTTC. Protein sequence: CASSLEGLADLYEQYF. Full variable domain (outside the CDR3, taken from reference TRBV7-6 and TRBJ2-7): GAGVSQSPRYKVTKRGQDVALRCDPISGHVSLYWYRQALGQGPEFLTYFNYEAQQDKSGLPNDRFSAERPEGSISTLTIQRTEQRDSAMYRCASSLEGLADLYEQYFGPGTRLTVT.

V usage is TRBV5-4 and J usage is TRBJ2-5; D is possibly TRBD2 (6 bases). In germline, CDR1 is SGHNT, CDR2 YYREEE (reference sequence). This CDR3 is built from 14 residues. Trimming stripped 6 bases from V and 4 bases from J, with 16 bases between. CDR3 bases: TGTGCCAGCACCCGAGAGGGAGGCCGAGAGACCCAGTACTTC. Translating gives CASTREGGRETQYF.

This rearrangement joins TRBV4-2 to TRBJ1-4; maybe TRBD1 (6 bases). CDR1 and CDR2 (germline): LGHNA, YNFKEQ. This CDR3 has 15 residues. Between the trimmed V and J ends, which lost 4 bases and 2 bases, there was a span of 11 bases. CDR3 protein: CASSPRGQTNEKLFF. The CDR3 bases are TGTGCCAGCAGCCCTAGAGGACAGACTAATGAAAAACTGTTTTTT.

In its sample, this clonotype was seen many times. The rearrangement uses TRBV14 and TRBJ1-2; 10 nucleotides agree with TRBD1. The CDR3 length is 13 residues. V shed 4 bases, J shed 8 bases, and the junction held 4 bases outside the gene matches. Germline values: CDR1 SGHDN, CDR2 FVKESK. In DNA form, the CDR3 reads TGTGCCAGCAGCCGACAGGGGGCCAGGGGCTACACCTTC. It translates to CASSRQGARGYTF.

The chain employs TRBV28 and TRBJ2-7; TRBD1 matches at 9 bases. Per the germline V gene, CDR1 is MDHEN and CDR2 is SYDVKM. This CDR3 is 17 amino acids long. The junction had 17 bases not matched to a gene; V was cut back by 8 bases and J by 3 bases. This CDR3 is CASLQGYDRGGYYEQYF. The CDR3 DNA reads TGTGCCAGCCTCCAAGGCTATGACAGGGGGGGTTACTACGAGCAGTACTTC.

The rearrangement joins TRBV7-3 to TRBJ2-2, with D hard to call. V lost 1 base, J lost 0 bases, and 9 bases lay in between. Germline-derived CDR1 and CDR2 are SGHTA and FQGTGA. The CDR3 totals 16 residues. DNA of the CDR3: TGTGCCAGCAGCTTAATAGCCCCCTCGAACACCGGGGAGCTGTTTTTT. Its protein product is CASSLIAPSNTGELFF.